The 6 T cell receptor beta chains below were found in one sample sequenced in a study of cytomegalovirus exposure and HLA in healthy donors (dated by TCRdb to the late 2010s). The library was obtained by the immunoSEQ multiplex PCR assay. For the multiplex PCR, a mixture combining 60 forward primers for TCR Vbeta segments and 13 reverse primers for TCR Jbeta segments was used. Not all clones reach the TCRdb copy of this immuneACCESS table, which keeps in-frame sequences only. Checked studies attribute under half of the gap to unresolved V genes and leave the rest unexplained. The sample profile shows tens of thousands of clones; over 70% of them were found once. Together, the top ten hold under 3% of the sample. Sequencing was done on a sample of PBMCs. The receptor source for this set is a man aged 50-60 years in good health and CMV-seropositive.

The chain uses TRBV18 and TRBJ2-5; D call uncertain. V lost 3 bases and J 4 bases, leaving 9 bases between the germline ends. Germline loops: CDR1 KGHSH, CDR2 LQKENI. The CDR3 length is 13 residues. The CDR3: CASSPLTRETQYF. As DNA, the CDR3 is TGTGCCAGCTCACCCCTAACCCGAGAGACCCAGTACTTC.

This clone has a single count. The chain employs TRBV5-8 and TRBJ2-4; perhaps TRBD1 as D (6 bases). This CDR3 is built from 15 residues. Germline assignment: CDR1 SGHTS and CDR2 YDEGEE. The V end lost 9 bases, the J end lost 0 bases, and 16 bases lay between the germline ends. This chain's CDR3 is CAKIQGALAKNIQYF. The CDR3 DNA is TGTGCCAAAATACAGGGTGCCCTAGCCAAAAACATTCAGTACTTC.

A single count supports this clone. One junction end disagrees with the germline gene, perhaps due to a read error. This chain connects TRBV29-1 to TRBJ2-4; no definite D call. The CDR3 covers 15 residues. CDR1 is SQVTM, CDR2 ANQGSEA, per germline. CDR3: CSVEDRQIPKNSQYF. The CDR3 DNA reads TGCAGCGTTGAAGATAGGCAGATCCCCAAAAACAGTCAGTACTTC.

This chain links TRBV4-1 with TRBJ1-3; TRBD1 aligns across 7 bases. Unmatched junction bases numbered 12, after V lost 4 bases and J lost 0 bases. From germline, CDR1 is MGHRA and CDR2 YSYEKL. The CDR3 contains 18 residues. CDR3 region: CASSRPPGTASSGNTIYF. The CDR3 nucleotides are TGCGCCAGCAGCCGACCTCCCGGGACAGCGAGCTCTGGAAACACCATATATTTT.

This chain links TRBV7-6 with TRBJ2-3; 8 nucleotides match TRBD2. This CDR3 region has 16 residues. Per germline, CDR1 SGHVS and CDR2 FNYEAQ. Germline trimming cut 1 base from V and 3 bases from J; bases unmatched to any gene: 6. The CDR3 loop reads CASSLGSGSGTDTQYF. The CDR3 DNA reads TGTGCCAGCAGCTTAGGGAGCGGGAGTGGGACAGATACGCAGTATTTT.

The J gene is TRBJ1-4, the V gene TRBV18; weak D call: TRBD1 (5 bases). V dropped 2 bases and J dropped 8 bases, with 12 bases sitting between them. The CDR3 is 14 residues long. Germline V gene data show CDR1 as KGHSH and CDR2 as LQKENI. As DNA, the CDR3 is TGTGCCAGCTCACCAAAAACGCGGGGGGAAAAACTGTTTTTT. This sequence encodes CASSPKTRGEKLFF.